This T cell receptor (beta chain) was found in a study of regulatory T cells in long-lasting Graves disease (dated by TCRdb to the early 2020s). Regarding the complete study: In the newly diagnosed Graves' disease group, patients had been taking antithyroid drugs for less than 3 months. Patients with persistent Graves' disease were compared with patients with newly diagnosed Graves' disease using TCR sequencing and RNA sequencing of peripheral blood. The study was registered as a clinical trial and conducted in China. A total of roughly 33 samples were covered by TCR sequencing, comprising roughly 13 persistent and around 20 newly diagnosed Graves' disease patients. What the research found in general, with its limitations: Lower TCR Shannon entropy and fewer highly expanded clones were observed in persistent Graves' disease patients than in newly diagnosed patients, which suggested clonal expansion. Peripheral blood alone was examined, since thyroid tissue, which constituted the primary lesion, could not be accessed. A larger number of public clonotypes was shared among persistent patients (approximately 3,000) than among newly diagnosed patients (around 880). TRBV28, TRBJ1-2 and TRBJ2-5 were preferentially used in persistent disease, while TRBV20-1 and TRBJ2-1 were favored in newly diagnosed disease. Sequencing and analysis were limited to the TCR beta chain. The authors acknowledged the small sample size as a limitation that may reduce accuracy.

What the time point label conveys for this sample: newly diagnosed GD, antithyroid drugs for less than 3 months. For both TCR sequencing and RNA sequencing, RNA was extracted from PBMCs using TRIzol. The diagnosis of Graves' disease was made according to American Thyroid Association guidelines. Patients for the study were recruited at an endocrinology department in Xi'an, China. Each patient gave approximately 9 milliliters of peripheral blood, collected in an EDTA anticoagulant tube. Ficoll Paque Plus density gradient separation was used to isolate PBMCs, and no further T cell sorting was performed. RNA quality was checked with an Agilent 2100 Bioanalyzer and agarose gel, and concentration with a NanoDrop 2000. V lost 2 bases and J lost 7 bases; the stretch between them is 18 bases long. From the cysteine through the phenylalanine, the CDR3 covers 17 amino acids. Only the CDR3 region is kept as DNA, spanning 51 bases read in frame from base 1. From a lookup of the germline V gene, CDR1 and CDR2 are KGHSH and LQKENI.

A word on this clonotype: Its cognate antigen has yet to be identified. One base away there is no much larger clone; base qualities are not given.

Library method: multiplex PCR. The data were produced on an Illumina HiSeq 4000. TCR beta libraries were built with iRepertoire HTBI primers and Arm-PCR amplification of CDR3 regions. Before sequencing, the PCR products underwent gel purification. The original pipeline was this. Gene usage analysis of CDR3 amino acid clonotypes relied on the approximately 60 TRBV and around 14 TRBJ segments identified across samples. Filtered high-quality paired reads were merged into contigs using COPE and FqMerger. BLAST was used to align contigs to IMGT TRBV, TRBD and TRBJ reference genes, and CDR3 was defined according to IMGT. Clonotypes above 0.1% frequency were classified as highly expanded clones. Shannon entropy was used to measure repertoire diversity, and the Gini coefficient was used to measure V-J evenness. A clonotype found in more than one individual was treated as public. Using fastp trimming at Q25 and MiXCR clonotype assembly, TCRdb reanalyzed the public sequencing data and kept in-frame beta chains. A single entry per CDR3 protein holds the most common genes and DNA from its merged rows. TCRdb, rather than the study authors, made the V and J calls. The sample table contains around 500,000 distinct CDR3 sequences; only one count was recorded for around 11% of them. Of the sample, more than 8% is held by the ten largest clones.

This same sample was also taken into another study, of T cells in Graves' hyperthyroidism and ophthalmopathy. The second paper further reports: Stable Graves' hyperthyroidism was defined as the absence of progression to ophthalmopathy over 18 months of follow-up. The hyperthyroidism patients were between 18 and 65 years old and newly diagnosed, with a disease duration of less than 2 months. Any patient with an uncontrolled infection, another autoimmune disease, pregnancy or lactation was excluded. Diagnoses were established on the basis of clinical symptoms, serum thyroxine and TRAb, thyroid ultrasound, and orbital computed tomography. A first-round RT-PCR of the TCR CDR3 used the HTBI primer set with the Qiagen OneStep RT-PCR kit. Most expanded thyroid clonotypes (frequency above 0.001) were also detected in blood, a finding suggesting that blood repertoires may reflect thyroid immune responses. A model built on a 13 V-J signature distinguished ophthalmopathy from stable hyperthyroidism, reaching roughly 88% sensitivity and around 82% specificity in cross-validation and 80%/75% in testing. In validation, the model predicted progression to ophthalmopathy with over 65% sensitivity and 72% to 75% specificity, a median of roughly seven months before onset. To identify TCR V-J signatures that set the groups apart, the researchers used a discovery cohort of about a hundred patients, made up of 40 to 45 with Graves' ophthalmopathy and about 60 with stable Graves' hyperthyroidism. Prospective prediction of ophthalmopathy was tested in an independent validation cohort consisting of 18 hyperthyroidism patients and 15 to 17 patients who later progressed to ophthalmopathy. The roughly 100 discovery patients were randomly split 7:3 into training and test sets. The study also compared thyroid tissue and blood T-cell repertoires from 5 to 7 Graves' hyperthyroidism patients. Once sampling was done, hyperthyroidism patients were given methimazole at a starting dose of 30 mg daily, whereas ophthalmopathy patients were given high-dose intravenous methylprednisolone. A second multiplex PCR round built the libraries, followed by size selection and purification. The libraries were sequenced on an Illumina HiSeq2000 using paired-end 100 bp reads. SOAPnuke was used to process the raw data, removing reads that contained adapters or uncalled bases, had a mean Phred below 15, or lacked an exact match to the constant primer or identifier. High-quality paired reads were merged with COPE v1.2.5, and unique nucleotide sequences were defined as clonotypes. MiTCR v1.1 was used to align clonotypes to the IMGT TRBV, TRBD and TRBJ reference segments. Only V-J combinations with frequency above 0.0001, covering 98% to 99.2% of repertoires, were analysed. A TCS score was defined as the ratio of F50 (clonal expansion) to E x V (chaos), with BLOSUM62-based TCRdist applied between CDR3 peptides within each V-J. Welch's t-statistics and random forest reduced roughly 500 V-J features to 10 to 15, which were used in a naive Bayes classifier (R e1071). Sample size was not statistically predetermined, and investigators were not blinded to group allocation. TCR Vbeta CDR3 sequencing of 130 to 150 peripheral blood samples (roughly 43 ophthalmopathy, about 75 hyperthyroidism and roughly 17 progressor patients) is reported in the paper.

Source: peripheral blood mononuclear cells (PBMCs), taken at new diagnosis, from a patient treated with antithyroid drugs. The TCR originated in a woman between 25 and 40 years old with Graves disease. Donor details come from another sample of the same person, matched by shared clones. The rearrangement joined TRBV18 to TRBJ1-6; the D gene remains uncertain. The DNA sequence is TGTGCCAGCTCACCAAATCCGCCGGGCCGGAGCAATTCACCCCTCCACTTT. Its protein reads: CASSPNPPGRSNSPLHF.